This T cell receptor (beta chain) was captured in a study of shared clonotypes between healthy human individuals (dated by TCRdb to about 2020). For context, the study as a whole: The cohort included a few men and a couple of women between 18 and 49 years of age. Leukapheresis yielded between about 0.9 and 9 billion PBMCs per donor. Per donor, three plates each were used for CD4 naive and CD4 memory, two for CD8 naive, and one for CD8 memory. To increase sequencing depth and limit assay-specific biases, different laboratories used diverse techniques to prepare libraries and sequence TCR repertoires. Blood TCR repertoires of roughly five healthy adults were deeply sequenced to estimate repertoire size and the extent of clonotype sharing between individuals.

On this clone: Its antigen target is currently unknown. No base qualities exist here, and no much larger clone lies one base off it.

General study outcomes and caveats: Sampling was limited to blood, and TCR repertoires in tissue likely differ from TCR repertoires in blood. Larger estimated clonotype richness was generally found for naive subsets than for memory subsets. Because the study included a small number of donors, the genetic and exposure-history diversity represented was limited. Higher generation probabilities were observed for clonotypes shared by all four sorted-subset donors than for non-shared clonotypes. Pairwise subsampling led to the expectation that sequencing depth would affect the degree of clonotype sharing among donors. Sharing across a few donors was observed for approximately 4.6% of naive CD4, around 3.5% of naive CD8, roughly 2.3% of memory CD4, and around 0.44% of memory CD8 clonotypes. Incomplete sequencing was indicated by rarefaction of sorted-subset datasets, despite the large sequencing depth.

Donors were healthy HIV-negative adults with no recently reported acute infections or vaccinations. Every donor was a Caucasian adult residing in Nashville, Tennessee, USA. CD4+ T cells were enriched by magnetic negative selection, after which naive cells were positively selected on CD45RA and the negative fraction was taken as the memory subset. Blood was obtained by leukapheresis, after which PBMCs were separated by Ficoll-Histopaque density gradient centrifugation and cryopreserved in liquid nitrogen vapor phase. Purity and quantity of every magnetically sorted T cell population were checked by analytical flow cytometry. Each sorted fraction had its genomic DNA isolated and then quantified by UV absorbance on a Nanodrop 2000c. Using the deep immunoSEQ assay, multiplex PCR amplified TCR CDR3 regions from genomic DNA. Extracted genomic DNA from each cell subset was spread evenly across all wells of several immunoSEQ 96-well plates, with each plate serving as a replicate. For sorted subsets, each replicate PCR was loaded with 200 ng genomic DNA, equivalent to about 30,000 T cell genomes. The purified libraries were quantified using a Qubit 3.0 fluorometer, sized with a Bioanalyzer 2100, and then quantified again using the KAPA Library Quantification kit. Each immunoSEQ 96-well plate was sequenced on its own single-read 150-cycle Illumina NextSeq 550 flow cell. Under the source paper's analysis protocol: The immunoSEQ output contained only junctional sequences without quality scores, so filtering could not match that applied to full-length reads. To assign V/J genes and CDR3, sequences were annotated using PyIR, a Python wrapper for IgBLAST v1.9, with IMGT germline references. Reads with weak V/J assignments (E-value above 1e-6), missing CDR3, stop codons, out-of-frame junctions, or ambiguous translated residues were removed. V3J clonotypes were defined by identical inferred V gene, J gene, and CDR3 amino acid sequence. Percentage overlap between repertoires was calculated by dividing the number of shared unique clonotypes by the size of the smaller repertoire. Richness of each repertoire was evaluated using RTK rarefaction, the Chao1 estimator, and Recon v2.1 estimates of unobserved clonotypes. Generation probabilities for all TCRbeta clonotypes obtained by the gDNA method from a few donors were computed using OLGA. Entries here come from immuneACCESS through TCRdb and include only in-frame sequences with V and J called. Some clones fail to appear in such tables; in the studies checked, an unresolved V gene covers under half of the shortfall, and the cause of the remainder is unknown. V and J calls and clone size come straight from that table; D and trimming were deduced from the DNA. The sample table contains about 670,000 clones; only one count was recorded for less than 80% of them. Of the sample, under 2% falls within the top ten clones.

The sequence derives from a woman under 40 in good health. The source material was memory CD4+ T cells sorted from blood. The cell subset or site label, read with the paper, signifies: CD45RA-negative fraction.

The CDR3 protein sequence reads: CASRGLREQYF. The DNA is as follows: TGTGCCAGTAGGGGACTACGCGAGCAGTACTTC. The V and J genes are TRBV2 and TRBJ2-7; TRBD2 agrees with 7 junctional bases. The CDR3 sequence holds 11 residues, the cysteine and phenylalanine included. Here the CDR3 DNA is all that survives: 33 bases in frame from base 1. Reading the germline V gene gives CDR1 SNHLY and CDR2 FYNNEI. V is trimmed back by 9 bases and J by 6 bases, and the junction contains 5 bases that no gene match accounts for.